The next 9 T cell receptor beta chains were all read from a single sample in a study of T cells in Graves' hyperthyroidism and ophthalmopathy. Template material for amplifying TCR beta CDR3 regions consisted of RNA transcripts. Researchers ran a first-round RT-PCR on the TCR CDR3 using the HTBI primer set. TCRdb reanalysed the multiplex PCR reads using MiXCR and keeps one entry per CDR3 protein. This table holds about 500,000 distinct CDR3 sequences, 15% to 20% found once. The sample comprised blood. Every receptor here comes from a woman aged 18-29 years with Graves' ophthalmopathy.

In the case of this clonotype: A much bigger clone sits one base away, suggesting this may be a read error. The chain is built from TRBV3-1 and TRBJ2-1, with D perhaps given as TRBD1 or TRBD2 (5 bases each). This CDR3 has 16 amino acids. Per germline, CDR1 LGHDT and CDR2 YNNKEL (reference sequence). Trimming shortened V by 2 bases and J by 2 bases, and 13 bases separated the two germline ends. The CDR3 spells CASSQNLVGAYNEQFF. As DNA, the CDR3 is TGTGCCAGCAGCCAAAATCTAGTGGGGGCCTACAATGAGCAGTTCTTC.

V is TRBV27 and J is TRBJ2-1; TRBD1 matches 10 bases. V lost 6 bases and J lost 10; bases outside the gene matches: 6. There are 13 residues in the CDR3. The germline V gene encodes CDR1 MNHEY and CDR2 SMNVEV (reference sequence). The CDR3 loop reads CASRLTGGDEQFF. CDR3 coding DNA: TGTGCCAGCAGGCTGACAGGGGGCGACGAGCAGTTCTTC.

Ten or more counts support this clonotype. V is TRBV2 and J is TRBJ2-2; 8 bases agree with TRBD1. With V trimmed by 7 bases and J by 5 bases, 9 bases remained unmatched. The germline CDR1 and CDR2 sequences are SNHLY and FYNNEI. The CDR3 contains 15 residues. This CDR3 is CASTPRTGRTGELFF. CDR3 coding DNA: TGTGCCAGCACGCCCCGGACAGGGCGAACCGGGGAGCTGTTTTTT.

This clonotype showed up many times. The V and J genes are TRBV20-1 and TRBJ1-5; 11 bases agree with TRBD1. Germline values: CDR1 DFQATT, CDR2 SNEGSKA (reference sequence). The CDR3 totals 16 residues. After removal of 2 bases from V and 2 bases from J, the junction contained 5 bases not matched to a gene. CDR3 nucleotides: TGCAGTGCTAGATTTCGGGGACAGGGGGGCAATCAGCCCCAGCATTTT. It specifies CSARFRGQGGNQPQHF.

This clonotype was observed a handful of times. V gene TRBV6-5 combines with J gene TRBJ2-3; a possible D gene is TRBD2 (5 bases). V lost 4 bases and J lost 4, with 24 bases in between. CDR1 MNHEY and CDR2 SVGAGI come from the germline V gene. This CDR3 is 18 amino acids long. CDR3 sequence reads: CASSLNLGSSRLADTQYF. CDR3 in DNA: TGTGCCAGCAGTTTAAACTTGGGGAGTAGCCGCCTCGCAGATACGCAGTATTTT.

This chain uses TRBV25-1 with TRBJ2-5; 7 nucleotides align to TRBD2. The J segment lost 5 bases and the V segment lost 6 bases, leaving 9 bases of the junction unmatched. CDR1 is MGHDK and CDR2 is SYGVNS in the germline V gene. This CDR3 is 14 amino acids long. CDR3 protein: CASSLFGGDETQYF. The DNA for the CDR3 is TGTGCCAGCAGCCTCTTTGGGGGGGATGAGACCCAGTACTTC.

This clonotype was recorded at least ten times. The CDR3 DNA sequence: TGTGCCAGCAGTCTGGACCGTTTTCCCTACGAGCAGTACTTC. Encoded protein: CASSLDRFPYEQYF. This rearrangement joins TRBV28 to TRBJ2-7; D not resolved. The V end was cut by 5 bases, the J end by 2 bases, with 13 bases between. CDR1 is MDHEN and CDR2 is SYDVKM in the germline V gene. There are 14 residues in the CDR3.

Only a few counts were recorded for this clonotype. The chain combines TRBV5-1 with TRBJ2-5, with 7 bases fitting TRBD2. V shed 4 bases and J 11 bases; nucleotides not matched to a gene: 11. CDR1 is SGHRS, CDR2 YFSETQ, per germline. The CDR3 runs 13 residues. CDR3 bases: TGCGCCAGCAGCGAACTAGCGAGAGACTTTCAGTACTTC. Translating gives CASSELARDFQYF.

There are many counts of this clonotype. The chain carries TRBV5-1 and TRBJ2-2, with TRBD1 matching 10 bases. V dropped 2 bases and J dropped 4; count of bases not matched to a gene: 8. The CDR3 extends over 17 amino acids. CDR1 and CDR2 from the germline V gene are SGHRS and YFSETQ. For the CDR3, the DNA is TGCGCCAGCAGCTTTGAGACAGGGGGCGCGGTCACCGGGGAGCTGTTTTTT. It yields the protein CASSFETGGAVTGELFF. Supplemented by reference TRBV5-1 and TRBJ2-2, the full variable domain reads KAGVTQTPRYLIKTRGQQVTLSCSPISGHRSVSWYQQTPGQGLQFLFEYFSETQRNKGNFPGRFSGRQFSNSRSEMNVSTLELGDSALYLCASSFETGGAVTGELFFGEGSRLTVL.